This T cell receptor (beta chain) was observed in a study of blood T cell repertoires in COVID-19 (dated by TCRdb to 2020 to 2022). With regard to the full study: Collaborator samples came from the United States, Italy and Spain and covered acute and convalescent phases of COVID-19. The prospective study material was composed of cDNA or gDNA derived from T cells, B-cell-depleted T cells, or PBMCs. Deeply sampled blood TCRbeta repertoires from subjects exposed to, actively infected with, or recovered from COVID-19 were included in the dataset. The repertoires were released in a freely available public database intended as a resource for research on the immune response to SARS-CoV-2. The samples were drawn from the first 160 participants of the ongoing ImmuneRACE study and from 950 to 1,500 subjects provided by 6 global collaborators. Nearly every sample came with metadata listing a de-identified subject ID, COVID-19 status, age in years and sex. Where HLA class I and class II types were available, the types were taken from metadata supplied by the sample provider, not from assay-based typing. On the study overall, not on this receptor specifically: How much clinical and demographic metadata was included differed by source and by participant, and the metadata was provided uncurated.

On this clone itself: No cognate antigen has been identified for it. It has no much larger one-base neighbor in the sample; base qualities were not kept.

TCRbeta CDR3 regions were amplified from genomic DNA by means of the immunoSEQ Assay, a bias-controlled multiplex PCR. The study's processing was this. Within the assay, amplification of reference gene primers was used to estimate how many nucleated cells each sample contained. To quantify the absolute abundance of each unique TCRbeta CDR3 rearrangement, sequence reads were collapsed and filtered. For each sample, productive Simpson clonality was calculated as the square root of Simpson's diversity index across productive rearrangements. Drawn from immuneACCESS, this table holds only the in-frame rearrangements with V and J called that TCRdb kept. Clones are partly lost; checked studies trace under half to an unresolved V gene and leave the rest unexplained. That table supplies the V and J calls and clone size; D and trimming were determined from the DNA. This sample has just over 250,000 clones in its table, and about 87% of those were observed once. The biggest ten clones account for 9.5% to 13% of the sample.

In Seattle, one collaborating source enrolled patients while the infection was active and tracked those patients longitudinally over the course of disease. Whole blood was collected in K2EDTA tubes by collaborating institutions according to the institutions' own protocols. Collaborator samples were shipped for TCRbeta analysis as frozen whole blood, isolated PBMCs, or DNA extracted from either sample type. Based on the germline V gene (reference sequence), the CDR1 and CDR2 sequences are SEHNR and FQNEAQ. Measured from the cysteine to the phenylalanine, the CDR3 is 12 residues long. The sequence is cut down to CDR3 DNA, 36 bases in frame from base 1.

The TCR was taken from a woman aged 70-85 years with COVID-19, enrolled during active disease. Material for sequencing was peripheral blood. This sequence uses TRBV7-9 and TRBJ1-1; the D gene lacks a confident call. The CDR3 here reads CATEQVNTEAFF. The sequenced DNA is TGTGCAACCGAGCAGGTGAACACTGAAGCTTTCTTT.